This TCR beta chain was identified during a study of tumor and adjacent non-tumor tissue in lung cancer. Study-level background: Histology: 11 to 13 adenocarcinoma, a couple of squamous cell carcinoma, 1 small cell lung cancer.

Notes on this clonotype: One end of the junction fails to match germline, which may point to a read error.

The CDR3 extends over 14 amino acids. CDR1 and CDR2 from the germline V gene are SGHDT and YYEEEE. A modified ARM-PCR protocol with three rounds of nested PCR amplified TCRbeta. In TCRdb, the multiplex PCR reads were re-called with MiXCR into one record per CDR3 protein. Of some 120,000 distinct CDR3 sequences detected, 55% to 75% appear once; the ten largest clones hold roughly 13%. No cell sorting was done before RNA was extracted from the tissue. This rearrangement joins TRBV5-6 to TRBJ2-5, with 7 bases that match TRBD1. The receptor's source is a young man with non-small cell lung cancer. Sequencing used lung tumor tissue. The CDR3, as DNA: TGTGTCAGCAGCGAGGGGACAGTTCCAGAGACCCAGTACTTC. Its translation: CVSSEGTVPETQYF.